The TCR beta chain under discussion was sequenced for a study of T cell responses to AZD1222 COVID-19 vaccine. Study as a whole: Analysis merged second doses at about 4 or about 12 weeks. Notes on the study in general: The repertoires were collected only after the peak T cell response. Vaccine-related CD4 TCRs covered spike, predominating at 160-218 and 743-854. Rises in breadth and depth of Spike-specific TCRs came after two AZD1222 doses.

As regards this clone: The antigen is not known.

Profiling relied on immunoSEQ multiplex PCR, and the TCRdb table lists in-frame clones only, not all of them. The table lists over 100,000 clones, over 85% of them singletons. The receptor was isolated from an adult in good health. The sample consisted of peripheral blood, taken on day 0 of AZD1222 vaccination.

DNA for the CDR3: TGTGCCAGCAGTAGAAGTGGTCTGTTTCCCGGGGAGCTGTTTTTT. This translates into CASSRSGLFPGELFF. The rearrangement links TRBV6-4 to TRBJ2-2; D remains ambiguous. This CDR3 spans 15 amino acids. Germline V gives CDR1 MRHNA, CDR2 SNTAGT. The V and J ends lost 5 bases and 6 bases respectively, with 16 bases between them.